Described below is a single TCR beta chain sequence and its context. This sample was taken from a study of blood T cell repertoires in COVID-19. Study-level background: Samples came from the United States, Italy and Spain, spanning acute and convalescent COVID-19.

The CDR3 spans 16 residues. Unmatched junction bases numbered 10, after V lost 6 bases and J lost 3 bases. CDR1 and CDR2 (germline): SNHLY, FYNNEI. TCRdb's table, derived via immunoSEQ multiplex PCR, lists solely in-frame clones and lacks some. The sample shows about 150,000 clones, roughly nine tenths of them seen only once. The chain uses TRBV2 and TRBJ1-2, with 10 positions matching TRBD1. The material sequenced was peripheral blood. The sequence was obtained from a woman between 35 and 50 years old with acute or convalescent COVID-19. CDR3 in DNA: TGTGCCAGCAGGAGACAGGGGGCCCGGCTCGACTATGGCTACACCTTC. It translates to CASRRQGARLDYGYTF.